Listed here are 8 T cell receptor beta chains from one sample, sequenced in a study of cytomegalovirus exposure and HLA in healthy donors. TCRdb's table, derived via immunoSEQ multiplex PCR, lists solely in-frame clones and lacks some. The sample comprises about 160,000 clones, more than 80% of which are singletons, and approximately 2.9% rests with the top ten. Sequenced sample: PBMCs. These receptor sequences come from a woman between 18 and 29 years old in good health and CMV-seropositive.

V is TRBV6-5 and J is TRBJ1-2; TRBD1 matches at 7 bases. Germline CDR1 reads MNHEY; CDR2 reads SVGAGI. V trimming: 5 bases; J trimming: 4 bases; junction bases outside the gene matches: 7. The CDR3 contains 14 residues. In DNA, the CDR3 is TGTGCCAGCAGTACCCACGCAGGGGGCTATGGCTACACCTTC. Translated: CASSTHAGGYGYTF.

The chain is built from TRBV5-8 and TRBJ1-3; D ambiguous. The CDR3 totals 15 residues. The germline V and J ends were trimmed by 1 base and 1 base, with 9 bases remaining between them. CDR1 and CDR2 from the germline V gene are SGHTS and YDEGEE. CDR3 loop: CASSLNGGSGNTIYF. DNA for the CDR3: TGTGCCAGCAGCTTGAACGGCGGTTCTGGAAACACCATATATTTT.

The table lists this clone with a count of one. This chain uses TRBV6-5 with TRBJ1-1, with 8 bases identical to TRBD1. Per germline, CDR1 MNHEY and CDR2 SVGAGI. V trimming: 6 bases; J trimming: 6 bases; junction bases outside the gene matches: 6. The CDR3 is 13 amino acids. The CDR3 DNA reads TGTGCCAGCAGCCTACAGGGGGGACCTGAAGCTTTCTTT. Translation gives CASSLQGGPEAFF.

The J gene is TRBJ2-5, the V gene TRBV5-1; 10 bases fit TRBD2. This CDR3 comprises 16 residues. Germline CDR1 is SGHRS and CDR2 is YFSETQ. With 1 base clipped from V and 1 base from J, the junction kept 4 bases outside the gene matches. As DNA, the CDR3 is TGCGCCAGCAGCTTGAGGCCTAGCGGGGGCCAAGAGACCCAGTACTTC. It codes for CASSLRPSGGQETQYF.

In its sample, this clone was seen a few times. The J gene is TRBJ1-5, the V gene TRBV19, with D unclear. Per the germline V gene, CDR1 is LNHDA and CDR2 is SQIVND (reference sequence). CDR3 length equals 15 residues. Trimming cost V 1 base and J 3 bases, with 10 bases left between them. Written as DNA, the CDR3 is TGTGCCAGTAGTATAGCGGCAGGCCTCAATCAGCCCCAGCATTTT. Translated, it gives CASSIAAGLNQPQHF.

V gene TRBV4-3 combines with J gene TRBJ2-7; 9 nucleotides agree with TRBD2. The CDR3 consists of 16 residues. V shed 0 bases, J shed 2 bases, and the junction held 5 bases outside the gene matches. Germline V gives CDR1 LGHNA, CDR2 YSLEER. The CDR3 here is CASSQEWREGPYEQYF. CDR3 nucleotides: TGCGCCAGCAGCCAAGAGTGGCGGGAGGGCCCCTACGAGCAGTACTTC.

The chain has TRBV19 and TRBJ1-2; the match to TRBD1 covers 9 bases. V lost 4 bases and J lost 7; bases outside the gene matches: 1. This CDR3 comprises 12 residues. Germline V lookup: CDR1 LNHDA, CDR2 SQIVND (reference sequence). The CDR3 protein is CASSTDRGGYTF. Here the CDR3 DNA reads TGTGCCAGTAGTACGGACAGGGGTGGCTACACCTTC.

V is TRBV4-2 and J is TRBJ2-1; 7 bases line up with TRBD2. V was clipped by 2 bases and J by 0 bases; unmatched bases: 7. The CDR3 extends over 17 amino acids. The V gene's germline CDR1 is LGHNA and CDR2 YNFKEQ. CDR3: CASSQSPRESSYNEQFF. In DNA form, the CDR3 reads TGTGCCAGCAGCCAATCCCCGCGGGAGAGCTCCTACAATGAGCAGTTCTTC.